Sequencing of this T cell receptor beta chain was carried out in a study of OX40 agonist ivuxolimab in advanced cancers. Overall study: Therapy given before enrollment (anti-PD-1, anti-PD-L1 or anti-CTLA-4) was allowed, and 40% to 45% had some.

The table came from immunoSEQ multiplex PCR; TCRdb's copy has only in-frame clones and leaves some out. This sample has some 41,000 clones; about 83% occur once, and the top ten carry around 35%. Germline V gene lookup returns CDR1 LNHDA and CDR2 SQIVND (reference sequence). V lost 5 bases, J lost 8 bases, and 16 bases lay in between. There are 14 residues in the CDR3. J is TRBJ2-1 and V is TRBV19; D call uncertain. This sequence was found in an adult with an advanced solid tumor such as melanoma, head and neck, liver or kidney cancer. The specimen was CD4+ or CD8+ T cells sorted from blood, collected in a trial of the OX40 agonist ivuxolimab. The CDR3 bases are TGTGCCAGTAGTGGCGGACGAGTTTCCCATGAGCAGTTCTTC. Translation gives CASSGGRVSHEQFF.